A single sample gave rise to the 21 T cell receptor beta chains below, sequenced in a study of shared clonotypes between healthy human individuals (dated by TCRdb to the early 2020s). CD8 naive samples consisted of CD45RO-negative cells that were positively selected for CCR7, yielding a CD45RA+CCR7+ population without TemRA cells. The library came from the immunoSEQ multiplex PCR assay. TCRdb holds this immuneACCESS table with in-frame rearrangements only. Some clones are missing; in checked studies, unresolved V genes explain under half, and the rest has no known cause. The sample profile shows some 2,100,000 clones; 90% to 95% of them were found once. Clones ranked in the top ten supply about 1.8% of the sample. Specimen: naive CD8+ T cells from PBMCs. Read against the paper, the sample's cell subset or site label means: CD45RA+CCR7+. The receptors here all came from a man between 18 and 29 years old in good health. Some clones in this sample may be carry-over from other donors' samples.

Note on this clone: The same CDR3 is also encoded by other DNA sequences in this sample. The chain is built from TRBV27 and TRBJ1-2; D gene ambiguous. Trimming cost V 3 bases and J 2 bases, with 7 bases left between them. The CDR3 length is 13 residues. Looked up from germline, CDR1 is MNHEY and CDR2 is SMNVEV (reference sequence). CDR3 nucleotide sequence: TGTGCCAGCAGTTTCGGGCTAAACTATGGCTACACCTTC. This gives the protein CASSFGLNYGYTF.

This clone was counted a few times. The rearrangement joins TRBV7-9 to TRBJ1-5, with TRBD1 matching 8 bases. CDR1 SEHNR and CDR2 FQNEAQ come from the germline V gene (reference sequence). J was trimmed by 10 bases and V by 0 bases; bases with no gene match: 2. The CDR3 is 13 amino acids. The CDR3 reads CASSLAGQGPQHF. The CDR3 DNA sequence: TGTGCCAGCAGCTTAGCAGGACAGGGACCCCAGCATTTT.

The genes are TRBV19 and TRBJ2-1; 7 nucleotides match TRBD2. The CDR3 contains 15 residues. In germline, CDR1 is LNHDA, CDR2 SQIVND (reference sequence). The V gene end was trimmed by 4 bases and the J gene end by 4 bases; junction bases not matched to a gene: 7. CDR3 sequence: CASSTSGERYNEQFF. The CDR3 DNA follows: TGTGCCAGTAGTACAAGCGGGGAGCGGTACAATGAGCAGTTCTTC.

The chain has TRBV25-1 and TRBJ1-1, with D unclear. The CDR3 totals 14 residues. V was pared by 1 base and J by 3 bases, with 9 bases between. CDR1 and CDR2 (germline): MGHDK, SYGVNS. CDR3 sequence (DNA): TGTGCCAGCAGTGAATCATGGTGGGACACTGAAGCTTTCTTT. Translated, it gives CASSESWWDTEAFF.

V gene TRBV9 combines with J gene TRBJ2-7; no reliable D call. V lost 4 bases to trimming and J lost 0 bases, with 11 bases between them. Germline CDR1 is SGDLS and CDR2 is YYNGEE. This CDR3 is 14 amino acids long. CDR3 residues: CASSSWDVSYEQYF. Written as DNA, the CDR3 is TGTGCCAGCAGCTCCTGGGATGTCTCCTACGAGCAGTACTTC.

The chain carries TRBV30 and TRBJ2-7; D ambiguous. Germline CDR1 GTSNPN, CDR2 SVGIG (reference sequence). Between the trimmed V and J ends, which lost 2 bases and 6 bases, there was a span of 8 bases. CDR3 length: 11 amino acids. CDR3 sequence: CAWSRNLEQYF. CDR3 DNA: TGTGCCTGGAGTCGGAACCTCGAGCAGTACTTC.

The rearrangement joins TRBV4-1 to TRBJ2-7; 11 bases match TRBD2. Germline V CDR1 and CDR2: MGHRA, YSYEKL. J gave up 1 base and V 1 base, and 6 bases lay outside the gene matches. The CDR3 spans 17 residues. Written as DNA, the CDR3 is TGCGCCAGCAGCCAAGCGGAACTAGCGGGAGTTTCCTACGAGCAGTACTTC. The encoded protein is CASSQAELAGVSYEQYF.

The V gene is TRBV7-9, the J gene TRBJ2-1; D may be TRBD2 (6 bases). Between the trimmed V and J ends, which lost 5 bases and 5 bases, there was a span of 19 bases. Germline V gene sequence: CDR1 SEHNR, CDR2 FQNEAQ (reference sequence). The CDR3 extends over 16 amino acids. The CDR3 is CASSRGEPGGHNEQFF. The CDR3 bases are TGTGCCAGCAGCCGCGGTGAGCCCGGGGGACACAATGAGCAGTTCTTC.

The chain is built from TRBV29-1 and TRBJ2-1; 8 nucleotides line up with TRBD2. Germline CDR1 is SQVTM and CDR2 is ANQGSEA. Trimming cost V 7 bases and J 3 bases; bases outside gene matches: 11. The CDR3 runs 15 residues. The CDR3 DNA is TGCAGCGCCGACACAACTAGCGGATACTACAATGAGCAGTTCTTC. It specifies CSADTTSGYYNEQFF.

The chain is built from TRBV11-2 and TRBJ2-7, with TRBD1 identical over 7 bases. V shed 3 bases and J 0 bases; nucleotides not matched to a gene: 2. The CDR3 has 14 amino acids. CDR1 is SGHAT, CDR2 FQNNGV, per germline. The CDR3 reads CASSLRDSSYEQYF. The CDR3 DNA is TGTGCCAGCAGCTTGAGGGACAGCTCCTACGAGCAGTACTTC.

The chain employs TRBV11-2 and TRBJ2-7; 8 bases align to TRBD2. CDR1 SGHAT and CDR2 FQNNGV come from the germline V gene. V was pared by 0 bases and J by 0 bases, with 4 bases of the junction left unmatched. CDR3 size: 16 residues. The CDR3 nucleotides are TGTGCCAGCAGCTTAGAAGGCGGGGGGAGCTCCTACGAGCAGTACTTC. It encodes CASSLEGGGSSYEQYF.

The J gene is TRBJ1-2, the V gene TRBV29-1, with D maybe TRBD1 (6 bases). Deletions cut 5 bases from V and 2 bases from J, with 21 bases between. CDR1 is SQVTM, CDR2 ANQGSEA, per germline. This CDR3 comprises 16 residues. DNA of the CDR3: TGCAGCGTTAATATAGGGCCCGGGACACCCAACTATGGCTACACCTTC. The encoded protein is CSVNIGPGTPNYGYTF.

V is TRBV30 and J is TRBJ1-1; D call uncertain. CDR3 length: 13 amino acids. Between the trimmed V and J ends, which lost 1 base and 5 bases, there was a span of 11 bases. Germline V lookup: CDR1 GTSNPN, CDR2 SVGIG (reference sequence). CDR3 amino acids: CAWSGLRGTEAFF. The CDR3 nucleotides are TGTGCCTGGAGTGGGCTCCGAGGGACTGAAGCTTTCTTT.

The chain recombines TRBV9 with TRBJ2-7; D uncertain. Germline V gene sequence: CDR1 SGDLS, CDR2 YYNGEE. Trimming took off 4 bases at V and 1 base at J, with 12 bases between the two ends. CDR3 length equals 14 residues. The CDR3 bases are TGTGCCAGCAGCCCAGGACGGCAGTCCTACGAGCAGTACTTC. Translated, it gives CASSPGRQSYEQYF.

This sequence joins TRBV4-3 and TRBJ1-2, with unresolved D. V lost 0 bases and J 4 bases, leaving 12 bases between the germline ends. The CDR3 sequence is 15 residues long. Germline V CDR1 and CDR2: LGHNA, YSLEER. The CDR3 region is CASSQDRRTPYGYTF. For the CDR3, the DNA is TGCGCCAGCAGCCAAGATAGAAGGACGCCCTATGGCTACACCTTC.

The chain is built from TRBV7-9 and TRBJ2-3, with unresolved D. Trimming cost V 6 bases and J 4 bases, with 20 bases left between them. The CDR3 extends over 16 amino acids. Germline values: CDR1 SEHNR, CDR2 FQNEAQ (reference sequence). This CDR3 is CASRFGNSVTADTQYF. The CDR3 DNA reads as TGTGCCAGCAGATTTGGAAACTCAGTCACCGCAGATACGCAGTATTTT.

The J gene is TRBJ2-7, the V gene TRBV10-3, with D perhaps TRBD2 (7 bases). The CDR3 is 15 amino acids. Germline values: CDR1 ENHRY, CDR2 SYGVKD. V gave up 1 base and J gave up 2 bases, with 12 bases separating them. CDR3 loop: CAISEWGGIAYEQYF. The CDR3 DNA follows: TGTGCCATCAGTGAGTGGGGGGGCATCGCCTACGAGCAGTACTTC.

The V gene is TRBV6-4, the J gene TRBJ2-1; D is perhaps TRBD2 (5 bases). Germline CDR1 is MRHNA and CDR2 is SNTAGT. Trimming stripped 3 bases from V and 2 bases from J, with 11 bases between. The CDR3 covers 15 residues. The chain's CDR3 is CASSEFGEPYNEQFF. The CDR3 DNA sequence: TGTGCCAGCAGTGAGTTCGGGGAACCCTACAATGAGCAGTTCTTC.

This clone showed up just once. The gene calls are TRBV5-1 and TRBJ2-5, with D perhaps being TRBD1 or TRBD2 (7 bases each). Between the trimmed V and J ends, which lost 1 base and 5 bases, there was a span of 18 bases. Per the germline V gene, CDR1 is SGHRS and CDR2 is YFSETQ. The CDR3 runs 16 residues. CDR3 amino acids: CASSLSWSGGVETQYF. The CDR3 nucleotides read TGCGCCAGCAGCTTGTCGTGGTCAGGGGGGGTGGAGACCCAGTACTTC.

The chain recombines TRBV28 with TRBJ1-5; D is possibly TRBD1 (5 bases). Germline values: CDR1 MDHEN, CDR2 SYDVKM. This CDR3 contains 14 residues. V lost 1 base and J 7 bases, leaving 11 bases between the germline ends. CDR3 in amino acids: CASSLYSQDQPQHF. The DNA for the CDR3 is TGTGCCAGCAGTTTATATTCACAGGACCAGCCCCAGCATTTT. Variable domain in full (rest from reference TRBV28 and TRBJ1-5): DVKVTQSSRYLVKRTGEKVFLECVQDMDHENMFWYRQDPGLGLRLIYFSYDVKMKEKGDIPEGYSVSREKKERFSLILESASTNQTSMYLCASSLYSQDQPQHFGDGTRLSIL.

The chain couples TRBV11-2 to TRBJ2-7; D call uncertain. The V and J ends lost 5 bases and 0 bases respectively, with 17 bases between them. The CDR3 spans 16 residues. CDR1 is SGHAT, CDR2 FQNNGV, per germline. This CDR3 reads CASSLTRGPFSYEQYF. The CDR3 bases are TGTGCCAGCAGCCTAACCCGCGGACCCTTCTCCTACGAGCAGTACTTC.